This T cell receptor beta chain was captured by sequencing in a study of beta chain features in type 1 diabetes. In the study overall: Healthy donors, compared against patients, showed similar age, gender and cell yields.

A heparinised blood draw that averaged approximately 110 mL was obtained once from each donor. Study-level findings and limits: Because the template was cDNA, high-expressing cells might be over-represented.

This clone was detected only a few times. The antigen remains unidentified. The germline CDR1 and CDR2 sequences are SEHNR and FQNEAQ (reference sequence). The CDR3 sequence is 15 residues long. V lost 1 base to trimming and J lost 4 bases, with 13 bases between them. TCRB transcripts that were expressed got sequenced, as all of the isolated RNA had been reverse transcribed. Method: immunoSEQ multiplex PCR; TCRdb's copy keeps in-frame clones and lacks some. The top ten clones hold more than 0.02% of a sample with under 250,000 clones, 13% to 15% of them seen once. This sequence joins TRBV7-9 and TRBJ1-2; no reliable D call. Sequenced: naive CD4+ T cells from blood. This sequence originates from a woman aged 40 to 50 in good health. The CDR3 region is CASSLGGGISYGYTF. The CDR3 DNA reads as TGTGCCAGCAGCTTAGGTGGAGGGATCAGCTATGGCTACACCTTC.